These 21 T cell receptor beta chains were sequenced from one sample in a study of cytomegalovirus exposure and HLA in healthy donors. With 60 Vbeta and 13 Jbeta primers, the PCR was carried out. Sequenced by immunoSEQ multiplex PCR; TCRdb stores in-frame clones only, minus some. Of 150,000 to 250,000 clones in the sample, approximately 78% were seen once. Sequencing used PBMCs. The receptors here all came from a woman between 45 and 60 years old in good health and CMV-seropositive.

This rearrangement joins TRBV6-5 to TRBJ2-3; TRBD2 matches 12 bases. Germline trimming cut 5 bases from V and 1 base from J; bases unmatched to any gene: 1. From germline, CDR1 is MNHEY and CDR2 SVGAGI. This CDR3 region has 15 residues. CDR3 in DNA: TGTGCCAGCAGTCGGACTAGCGGGGGCACAGATACGCAGTATTTT. It codes for CASSRTSGGTDTQYF.

V usage is TRBV10-1 and J usage is TRBJ2-1; D is possibly TRBD2 (6 bases). Germline values: CDR1 WNHNN, CDR2 SYGVQD (reference sequence). Between the trimmed V and J ends, which lost 4 bases and 5 bases, there was a span of 18 bases. The CDR3 runs to 16 residues. CDR3 in amino acids: CASSGEGAGIDNEQFF. Here the CDR3 DNA reads TGCGCCAGCAGTGGAGAGGGTGCGGGGATCGACAATGAGCAGTTCTTC.

This chain connects TRBV4-1 to TRBJ2-2; 10 nucleotides agree with TRBD2. The germline CDR1 and CDR2 sequences are MGHRA and YSYEKL. With V trimmed by 1 base and J by 9 bases, 8 bases remained unmatched. The CDR3 extends over 16 amino acids. CDR3 nucleotides: TGCGCCAGCAGCCAAGTACTAGCGGGATCGACCAGGGAGCTGTTTTTT. The encoded protein is CASSQVLAGSTRELFF.

The CDR3 sequence: CATHPGLASADTQYF. CDR3 nucleotide sequence: TGTGCCACCCACCCGGGACTAGCGAGCGCAGATACGCAGTATTTT. The V gene is TRBV27, the J gene TRBJ2-3; TRBD2 agrees at 10 bases. With V trimmed by 10 bases and J by 4 bases, 11 bases remained unmatched. This CDR3 contains 15 residues. CDR1 MNHEY and CDR2 SMNVEV come from the germline V gene (reference sequence).

The rearrangement links TRBV29-1 to TRBJ2-7, with 8 bases matching TRBD1. The length of the CDR3 is 13 residues. Germline lookup yields CDR1 SQVTM and CDR2 ANQGSEA. V lost 7 bases, J lost 5 bases, and 10 bases stayed unmatched. For the CDR3, the DNA is TGCAGCGCAACGACAGGGGTGTCGAACGAGCAGTACTTC. It specifies CSATTGVSNEQYF.

This chain's CDR3 is CSVETPRDTSFHNEQFF. The CDR3 coding sequence is TGCAGCGTCGAGACCCCCCGGGACACCTCTTTCCACAATGAGCAGTTCTTC. V and J are TRBV29-1 and TRBJ2-1, with D perhaps matching TRBD1 (6 bases). The V end was cut by 6 bases, the J end by 5 bases, with 26 bases between. The CDR3 loop spans 17 amino acids. CDR1 SQVTM and CDR2 ANQGSEA come from the germline V gene.

This chain joins TRBV28 and TRBJ2-1; 7 bases are a match to TRBD1. V shed 7 bases and J 6 bases; nucleotides not matched to a gene: 15. CDR1 MDHEN and CDR2 SYDVKM come from the germline V gene. The CDR3 is made up of 16 amino acids. The CDR3 region has the DNA TGTGCCAGCAAGGAACACTCGACAGGGAAAAGCAATGAGCAGTTCTTC. Translated, it gives CASKEHSTGKSNEQFF.

V is TRBV10-3 and J is TRBJ1-2; 8 nucleotides line up with TRBD1. CDR1 and CDR2 from the germline V gene are ENHRY and SYGVKD. The CDR3 spans 13 residues. The V segment lost 6 bases and the J segment 3 bases; nucleotides outside the gene matches: 3. The CDR3 DNA follows: TGTGCCATCAGGGACAGGGATGACTATGGCTACACCTTC. Residues: CAIRDRDDYGYTF.

This clone was recorded only once. V usage is TRBV7-9 and J usage is TRBJ1-1; D remains ambiguous. Trimming left V 2 bases short and J 1 base short, with 8 bases between. CDR3 length: 14 amino acids. Germline loops: CDR1 SEHNR, CDR2 FQNEAQ (reference sequence). CDR3 amino acids: CASSLQQANTEAFF. The CDR3 DNA reads TGTGCCAGCAGCTTACAGCAGGCGAACACTGAAGCTTTCTTT.

This clone came up once. The chain combines TRBV7-8 with TRBJ1-1, with 7 positions matching TRBD1. The V gene's germline CDR1 is SGHVS and CDR2 FQNEAQ. Trimming removed 1 base from V and 7 bases from J; junction bases left unmatched: 12. The CDR3 is 16 amino acids. The CDR3 sequence is CASSLGGQGQLIEAFF. The CDR3 region has the DNA TGTGCCAGCAGCTTAGGCGGCCAGGGACAGTTAATTGAAGCTTTCTTT.

About this clone: One junction end does not reproduce the germline sequence, and a read error may be involved. The chain has TRBV7-7 and TRBJ1-1; 9 bases map to TRBD1. The CDR3 covers 15 residues. CDR1 is SSHAT and CDR2 is FNYEAQ in the germline V gene (reference sequence). CDR3 protein: CASSLGQGGYTEAFF. Written as DNA, the CDR3 is TGTGCTAGCAGCCTGGGACAGGGCGGGTACACTGAAGCTTTCTTT.

The chain combines TRBV5-1 with TRBJ1-1; D perhaps matches TRBD1 (6 bases). V dropped 5 bases and J dropped 1 base, with 15 bases sitting between them. Looked up from germline, CDR1 is SGHRS and CDR2 is YFSETQ. The CDR3 has 15 residues. The CDR3 DNA reads TGCGCCAGCAGTTCGGACAGCCGACCGAACACTGAAGCTTTCTTT. Translating gives CASSSDSRPNTEAFF. The whole variable domain, filled in from reference TRBV5-1 and TRBJ1-1, reads KAGVTQTPRYLIKTRGQQVTLSCSPISGHRSVSWYQQTPGQGLQFLFEYFSETQRNKGNFPGRFSGRQFSNSRSEMNVSTLELGDSALYLCASSSDSRPNTEAFFGQGTRLTVV.

The chain recombines TRBV5-6 with TRBJ1-6; D is possibly TRBD1 (5 bases). The CDR3 runs to 14 residues. The germline V gene encodes CDR1 SGHDT and CDR2 YYEEEE. Trimming removed 5 bases at V and 9 bases at J, with 15 bases between. The CDR3 DNA follows: TGTGCCAGCAGGCCGGGGGGGATCCTTTCACCCCTCCACTTT. It translates to CASRPGGILSPLHF.

This clone showed up just a few times. The chain combines TRBV7-9 with TRBJ1-5, with D possibly being TRBD1 (5 bases). Germline V CDR1 and CDR2: SEHNR, FQNEAQ (reference sequence). The V end was cut by 5 bases, the J end by 7 bases, with 12 bases between. CDR3 length: 13 amino acids. CDR3 sequence: CASSAIQGQPQHF. The CDR3 nucleotides read TGTGCCAGCAGCGCCATTCAGGGCCAGCCCCAGCATTTT.

The gene calls are TRBV27 and TRBJ2-1; 8 bases are shared with TRBD2. The CDR3 totals 14 residues. V shed 4 bases, J shed 16 bases, and the junction held 15 bases outside the gene matches. Per the germline V gene, CDR1 is MNHEY and CDR2 is SMNVEV (reference sequence). The CDR3 is CASSSATSGPLRFF. The CDR3 nucleotides are TGTGCCAGCAGTTCGGCTACTAGCGGCCCCCTAAGATTCTTC.

This clone was detected only once. The chain is built from TRBV5-1 and TRBJ2-3; 9 bases are shared with TRBD2. CDR1 is SGHRS, CDR2 YFSETQ, per germline. The CDR3 contains 15 residues. V was pared by 5 bases and J by 2 bases, with 6 bases of the junction left unmatched. The DNA of the CDR3 is TGCGCCAGCAGTTACCTAGCGGGACACACAGATACGCAGTATTTT. Translation gives CASSYLAGHTDTQYF.

This sequence joins TRBV9 and TRBJ2-3, with D unresolved. The CDR3 totals 14 residues. Deletions cut 0 bases from V and 0 bases from J, with 5 bases between. Germline V gene sequence: CDR1 SGDLS, CDR2 YYNGEE. In DNA, the CDR3 is TGTGCCAGCAGCGTAGGACATAGCACAGATACGCAGTATTTT. Translation gives CASSVGHSTDTQYF.

The V and J genes are TRBV7-9 and TRBJ2-5; 8 nucleotides agree with TRBD2. Germline CDR1 SEHNR, CDR2 FQNEAQ (reference sequence). V trimming: 5 bases; J trimming: 1 base; junction bases outside the gene matches: 12. The CDR3 totals 17 residues. The CDR3 nucleotides read TGTGCCAGCAGCCCCCGGGGGGGACTAGGTGGCCAAGAGACCCAGTACTTC. This codes for CASSPRGGLGGQETQYF.

This chain uses TRBV6-1 with TRBJ1-6; D is unclear. V was cut by 1 base and J by 0 bases, with 4 bases left in between. This CDR3 is 15 amino acids long. Per germline, CDR1 MNHNS and CDR2 SASEGT. In DNA form, the CDR3 reads TGTGCCAGCAGTGAAGGTCTCTCCTATAATTCACCCCTCCACTTT. Residues: CASSEGLSYNSPLHF.

The V gene is TRBV11-2, the J gene TRBJ1-6; TRBD1 agrees at 8 bases. Germline lookup yields CDR1 SGHAT and CDR2 FQNNGV. The CDR3 has 17 residues. V dropped 4 bases and J dropped 6; count of bases not matched to a gene: 11. This CDR3 reads CASSSRTGLSFNSPLHF. For the CDR3, the DNA is TGTGCCAGCAGCTCCCGGACAGGGCTCTCATTTAATTCACCCCTCCACTTT.

V gene TRBV7-9 combines with J gene TRBJ1-6; D is undetermined. This CDR3 contains 13 residues. Germline V CDR1 and CDR2: SEHNR, FQNEAQ (reference sequence). The ends were cut back, 6 bases at V and 8 bases at J, with 11 bases in the middle. CDR3 DNA sequence: TGTGCCAGCAGTCAGACCCAGGATTCACCCCTCCACTTT. Its protein product is CASSQTQDSPLHF.